The sequence of this T cell receptor beta chain was determined in a study of cytotoxic CD8 clonotypes in ibrutinib-treated CLL. As for the study in general: Response sampling came at median around 12 months of treatment, ranging 6 to 36 months. Study-level findings and limits: Under therapy, public clonotypes either contracted or stayed stable, and they were uncommon.

Of note for this clone: The antigen remains undetermined.

TCRdb's copy holds only in-frame clones and misses some; the assay was immunoSEQ multiplex PCR. This sample carries under 300,000 clones, about 72% of them seen once, and the ten largest clones take about 5.3%. CDR3 size: 14 residues. Deletions cut 1 base from V and 6 bases from J, with 13 bases between. Per the germline V gene, CDR1 is SGHDT and CDR2 is YYEEEE. The source of around 1.9 micrograms of genomic DNA for TCR beta libraries was cryopreserved PBMCs. The genes are TRBV5-6 and TRBJ2-5; no firm D call. This TCR was recovered from a human donor with chronic lymphocytic leukemia. The sample in question was PBMCs, obtained at disease progression, from a patient treated with ibrutinib. The CDR3 bases are TGTGCCAGCAGCTTGAACGCGGTTGAGAAGACCCAGTACTTC. Protein sequence: CASSLNAVEKTQYF.